Shown below are 9 T cell receptor beta chains from a single sample sequenced in a study of shared clonotypes between healthy human individuals. Profiled with immunoSEQ multiplex PCR; TCRdb holds only in-frame clones, not every one. The data contain roughly 1,100,000 clones, 65% to 80% of them singletons. The sequenced material came from memory CD4+ T cells sorted from blood. Subset denoted: CD45RA-negative fraction. The receptors shown here come from a man younger than 35 in good health.

This clone was observed a few times. The sample has other DNA sequences that encode this CDR3 too. The V gene is TRBV19, the J gene TRBJ2-2; D gene unclear. The V gene's germline CDR1 is LNHDA and CDR2 SQIVND (reference sequence). This CDR3 comprises 12 residues. Trimming stripped 3 bases from V and 6 bases from J, with 5 bases between. As DNA, the CDR3 is TGTGCCAGTAGTATCCTATCCGGGGAGCTGTTTTTT. It encodes CASSILSGELFF.

This chain links TRBV7-2 with TRBJ1-3; unclear D gene. Germline CDR1 is SGHTA and CDR2 is FQGNSA. The CDR3 consists of 16 residues. V lost 0 bases and J lost 4, with 13 bases in between. CDR3 sequence reads: CASSLAGYSAGNTIYF. In nucleotides, the CDR3 is TGTGCCAGCAGCTTAGCTGGTTACAGTGCGGGAAACACCATATATTTT.

The chain is built from TRBV2 and TRBJ2-2, with D uncertain. The germline CDR1 and CDR2 sequences are SNHLY and FYNNEI. Trimming removed 2 bases at V and 1 base at J, with 14 bases between. The CDR3 runs to 17 residues. CDR3 protein: CASSETTRPENTGELFF. The CDR3 region has the DNA TGTGCCAGCAGTGAAACGACCCGACCCGAGAACACCGGGGAGCTGTTTTTT.

On this clone: The junction differs from germline at one of its ends, possibly a read error. The chain uses TRBV6-5 and TRBJ2-1; D call uncertain. The CDR3 runs to 12 residues. CDR1 is MNHEY, CDR2 SVGAGI, per germline. CDR3 nucleotides: TGTGCCAGCAGTAACTCTAAGAATGAGCAGTTCTTC. Protein: CASSNSKNEQFF.

This clone was picked up one time. The chain carries TRBV18 and TRBJ1-5; maybe TRBD1 (5 bases). Germline V gene sequence: CDR1 KGHSH, CDR2 LQKENI. Deletions cut 0 bases from V and 5 bases from J, with 14 bases between. The CDR3 extends over 16 amino acids. The DNA of the CDR3 is TGTGCCAGCTCACCACCGGGAGGGGCAACGTATCAGCCCCAGCATTTT. It translates to CASSPPGGATYQPQHF.

The CDR3 DNA sequence: TGCGCCAGCAGCAAGGGACAGGGGGCCACAGATACGCAGTATTTT. Translation gives CASSKGQGATDTQYF. The J gene is TRBJ2-3, the V gene TRBV10-1; 12 bases fit TRBD1. Germline V lookup: CDR1 WNHNN, CDR2 SYGVQD (reference sequence). The CDR3 has 15 amino acids. V was clipped by 6 bases and J by 2 bases; unmatched bases: 3.

The sample holds one count of this clone. The chain uses TRBV7-2 and TRBJ1-5, with 7 bases identical to TRBD1. Germline V gene lookup returns CDR1 SGHTA and CDR2 FQGNSA. Losses at the gene ends were 4 bases for V and 4 bases for J; bases not matched to a gene: 4. This CDR3 is 14 amino acids long. The CDR3 DNA is TGTGCCAGCAGCTGGGGGACAGCAAATCAGCCCCAGCATTTT. Translated, it gives CASSWGTANQPQHF.

The CDR3 region is CASTLTTGMNTEAFF. CDR3 nucleotides: TGCGCCAGCACCCTCACGACAGGCATGAACACTGAAGCTTTCTTT. This chain connects TRBV5-1 to TRBJ1-1, with D maybe TRBD1 (6 bases). Germline loops: CDR1 SGHRS, CDR2 YFSETQ. This CDR3 is 15 amino acids long. Trimming cost V 6 bases and J 0 bases, with 15 bases left between them.

The chain uses TRBV6-6 and TRBJ2-7, with D perhaps matching TRBD2 (5 bases). The CDR3 sequence is 13 residues long. Trimming pared 8 bases from V and 3 bases from J, leaving 14 bases between. Per germline, CDR1 MNHNY and CDR2 SVGAGI (reference sequence). CDR3 amino acids: CASQSEVVYEQYF. CDR3 in DNA: TGTGCCAGCCAGTCGGAGGTGGTCTACGAGCAGTACTTC.